These 24 T cell receptor beta chains were sequenced from one sample in a study of shared clonotypes between healthy human individuals. Using immunoSEQ multiplex PCR, the repertoire was profiled, and TCRdb retains in-frame clones only, with some absent. This sample has some 2 million clones; roughly 94% occur once, and the top ten carry 0.1% to 0.15%. The specimen was naive CD4+ T cells sorted from blood. The subset here: CD45RA+ positively selected. The receptors were sampled from a young man in good health.

In this sample, this clone turned up once. Written as DNA, the CDR3 is TGTGCCACCAGCAGAGGGGATACGCAGTATTTT. It is translated as CATSRGDTQYF. This sequence joins TRBV15 and TRBJ2-3, with no clear D. Trimming took off 1 base at V and 6 bases at J, with 2 bases between the two ends. The CDR3 is made up of 11 amino acids. Germline-derived CDR1 and CDR2 are LNHNV and YYDKDF (reference sequence).

This chain joins TRBV28 and TRBJ1-5; D might be TRBD1 (6 bases). The CDR3 is made up of 14 amino acids. The V end lost 7 bases, the J end lost 2 bases, and 12 bases lay between the germline ends. CDR1 is MDHEN, CDR2 SYDVKM, per germline. CDR3 sequence: CASTEAGGNQPQHF. In nucleotides, the CDR3 is TGTGCCAGCACTGAGGCAGGGGGCAATCAGCCCCAGCATTTT.

The rearrangement uses TRBV11-2 and TRBJ2-5, with 8 bases fitting TRBD2. CDR1 and CDR2 (germline): SGHAT, FQNNGV. The CDR3 covers 13 residues. The J segment lost 3 bases and the V segment lost 3 bases, leaving 0 bases of the junction unmatched. The CDR3 region has the DNA TGTGCCAGCAGCTTTAGCGGGGAAGAGACCCAGTACTTC. Translated, it gives CASSFSGEETQYF.

CDR3 residues: CASSRRGANEQFF. The CDR3, as DNA: TGTGCCAGCAGTCGTCGGGGGGCAAATGAGCAGTTCTTC. The rearrangement joins TRBV6-5 to TRBJ2-1; TRBD2 might be the D (7 bases). The germline V and J ends were trimmed by 5 bases and 7 bases, with 12 bases remaining between them. This CDR3 spans 13 amino acids. CDR1 and CDR2 (germline): MNHEY, SVGAGI.

The chain links TRBV30 to TRBJ2-1; D is unclear. Germline CDR1 and CDR2: GTSNPN and SVGIG (reference sequence). The CDR3 has 13 amino acids. Trimming took off 3 bases at V and 4 bases at J, with 10 bases between the two ends. In DNA form, the CDR3 reads TGTGCCTGGAGCCCCGACGTATACAATGAGCAGTTCTTC. Translating it yields CAWSPDVYNEQFF. The variable domain in full, with the rest retrieved from reference TRBV30 and TRBJ2-1, is SQTIHQWPATLVQPVGSPLSLECTVEGTSNPNLYWYRQAAGRGLQLLFYSVGIGQISSEVPQNLSASRPQDRQFILSSKKLLLSDSGFYLCAWSPDVYNEQFFGPGTRLTVL.

This clone was seen many times. The chain couples TRBV5-1 to TRBJ2-7; TRBD2 agrees at 8 bases. The CDR3 totals 15 residues. V lost 2 bases and J lost 5; bases outside the gene matches: 9. Germline values: CDR1 SGHRS, CDR2 YFSETQ. This CDR3 is CASSFRSGRNNEQYF. DNA for the CDR3: TGCGCCAGCAGCTTCAGGAGCGGGAGAAACAACGAGCAGTACTTC.

The rearrangement joins TRBV6-6 to TRBJ1-2; 7 nucleotides line up with TRBD1. Trimming at V came to 5 bases and at J to 3 bases, leaving 9 bases not matched to a gene. Germline V gene data show CDR1 as MNHNY and CDR2 as SVGAGI (reference sequence). The CDR3 length is 15 residues. The CDR3 nucleotides read TGTGCCAGCAGTCAACGACAGGGAGGCGACTATGGCTACACCTTC. It codes for CASSQRQGGDYGYTF.

The chain couples TRBV9 to TRBJ1-6; TRBD1 aligns across 9 bases. V was clipped by 8 bases and J by 5 bases; unmatched bases: 2. The CDR3 consists of 13 residues. CDR1 is SGDLS and CDR2 is YYNGEE in the germline V gene. This chain's CDR3 is CASRQGDNSPLHF. The DNA of the CDR3 is TGTGCCAGTCGACAGGGGGATAATTCACCCCTCCACTTT.

This chain uses TRBV7-9 with TRBJ1-1; D not resolved. Looked up from germline, CDR1 is SEHNR and CDR2 is FQNEAQ (reference sequence). V dropped 0 bases and J dropped 5 bases, with 7 bases sitting between them. This CDR3 region has 13 residues. CDR3 bases: TGTGCCAGCAGCTTAGCCCAGTATACTGAAGCTTTCTTT. Residues: CASSLAQYTEAFF.

CDR3 sequence reads: CASSYSVGLFGNTIYF. The CDR3, as DNA: TGTGCCAGCAGTTACTCAGTTGGTCTATTTGGAAACACCATATATTTT. This chain links TRBV6-6 with TRBJ1-3; the D is unclear. V lost 0 bases and J 3 bases, leaving 12 bases between the germline ends. The V gene's germline CDR1 is MNHNY and CDR2 SVGAGI (reference sequence). The CDR3 loop spans 16 amino acids.

V usage is TRBV29-1 and J usage is TRBJ2-7, with D possibly being TRBD2 (5 bases). The CDR3 spans 12 residues. CDR1 and CDR2 (germline): SQVTM, ANQGSEA. The ends were cut back, 5 bases at V and 7 bases at J, with 15 bases in the middle. The CDR3 sequence: CSVLGSRGEQYF. In nucleotides, the CDR3 is TGCAGCGTTTTGGGTAGCAGAGGGGAGCAGTACTTC.

This chain connects TRBV28 to TRBJ1-5; D gene uncertain. Deletions cut 5 bases from V and 1 base from J, with 3 bases between. Germline V lookup: CDR1 MDHEN, CDR2 SYDVKM. This CDR3 has 12 residues. CDR3: CASSVSNQPQHF. The CDR3 nucleotides read TGTGCCAGCAGTGTGAGCAATCAGCCCCAGCATTTT.

The table lists this clone with a count of one. The chain couples TRBV2 to TRBJ1-3; D is unclear. V lost 1 base and J 0 bases, leaving 13 bases between the germline ends. This CDR3 region has 17 residues. Germline V gene sequence: CDR1 SNHLY, CDR2 FYNNEI. CDR3 DNA sequence: TGTGCCAGCAGTGAAGGGCTTGGGCAGAGCTCTGGAAACACCATATATTTT. It translates to CASSEGLGQSSGNTIYF.

V and J are TRBV5-4 and TRBJ2-7, with 7 bases lining up with TRBD2. Per the germline V gene, CDR1 is SGHNT and CDR2 is YYREEE (reference sequence). J lost 2 bases, V lost 3 bases, and 11 bases had no gene match. The CDR3 has 16 residues. CDR3 protein: CASSSGAGRGAYEQYF. Written as DNA, the CDR3 is TGTGCCAGCAGCTCCGGAGCGGGACGGGGGGCCTACGAGCAGTACTTC.

With respect to this clone: This sample also contains other DNA sequences that code for the same CDR3. The rearrangement links TRBV9 to TRBJ1-6; the D is unclear. Trimming cost V 0 bases and J 6 bases, with 7 bases left between them. The CDR3 covers 14 residues. In germline, CDR1 is SGDLS, CDR2 YYNGEE. CDR3 in amino acids: CASSVEGSNSPLHF. CDR3 sequence (DNA): TGTGCCAGCAGCGTAGAAGGGTCTAATTCACCCCTCCACTTT.

CDR3 region: CAISELQGAETQYF. CDR3 nucleotides: TGTGCCATCAGTGAGCTACAGGGGGCGGAGACCCAGTACTTC. The V gene is TRBV10-3, the J gene TRBJ2-5; 9 bases fit TRBD1. This CDR3 comprises 14 residues. Germline V gives CDR1 ENHRY, CDR2 SYGVKD. The junction had 3 bases not matched to a gene; V was cut back by 2 bases and J by 5 bases.

The chain combines TRBV4-3 with TRBJ1-2, with D unresolved. Germline values: CDR1 LGHNA, CDR2 YSLEER. Trimming took off 0 bases at V and 8 bases at J, with 13 bases between the two ends. This CDR3 has 14 residues. CDR3 protein: CASSQDLGSRGYTF. CDR3 DNA: TGCGCCAGCAGCCAAGATCTCGGGTCAAGGGGCTACACCTTC.

The V and J genes are TRBV2 and TRBJ2-3, with a weak D call TRBD2 (6 bases). The CDR3 is 12 amino acids. The V gene's germline CDR1 is SNHLY and CDR2 FYNNEI. V gave up 6 bases and J gave up 7 bases, with 11 bases separating them. Here the CDR3 DNA reads TGTGCCAGCAGGCAACTAGCACATACGCAGTATTTT. It yields the protein CASRQLAHTQYF.

V is TRBV4-1 and J is TRBJ2-5; D uncertain. This CDR3 contains 14 residues. CDR1 and CDR2 from the germline V gene are MGHRA and YSYEKL. V shed 1 base and J shed 4 bases, with 10 bases lying between them. The CDR3, as DNA: TGCGCCAGCAGCCAAGCCCAAGTAGGAGAGACCCAGTACTTC. Amino acid sequence: CASSQAQVGETQYF.

This sequence joins TRBV10-3 and TRBJ2-2; D uncertain. The CDR3 consists of 18 residues. Germline CDR1 is ENHRY and CDR2 is SYGVKD. Trimming took 6 bases from V and 3 from J, leaving 23 bases between them. CDR3 DNA: TGTGCCATCAGGACCTCGGTAGGAGCCCCTCCTTACACCGGGGAGCTGTTTTTT. Its translation: CAIRTSVGAPPYTGELFF.

The rearrangement links TRBV15 to TRBJ1-2; no clear D gene. The CDR3 sequence is 15 residues long. With 1 base removed from V and 1 base from J, the gap between germline ends came to 10 bases. Germline V gene data show CDR1 as LNHNV and CDR2 as YYDKDF (reference sequence). This CDR3 is CATSRATDYNYGYTF. The CDR3 region has the DNA TGTGCCACCAGCAGAGCAACGGACTATAACTATGGCTACACCTTC.

The chain recombines TRBV7-2 with TRBJ1-2; 10 bases agree with TRBD1. Germline lookup yields CDR1 SGHTA and CDR2 FQGNSA. CDR3 length equals 14 residues. V trimming: 4 bases; J trimming: 5 bases; junction bases outside the gene matches: 4. CDR3 sequence (DNA): TGTGCCAGCAGCTCGACAGGGGGCGAATATGGCTACACCTTC. Residues: CASSSTGGEYGYTF.

The rearrangement uses TRBV6-7 and TRBJ2-6; TRBD2 agrees at 7 bases. TRBV6-7 is an open reading frame, and its role is uncertain. This CDR3 has 18 residues. V shed 0 bases, J shed 0 bases, and the junction held 5 bases outside the gene matches. The CDR3 loop reads CASSYSGEGNSGANVLTF. The CDR3 region has the DNA TGTGCCAGCAGTTACTCGGGGGAGGGTAACTCTGGGGCCAACGTCCTGACTTTC.

The chain recombines TRBV29-1 with TRBJ2-1; 7 bases map to TRBD1. The length of the CDR3 is 13 residues. The germline CDR1 and CDR2 sequences are SQVTM and ANQGSEA. Germline trimming cut 4 bases from V and 7 bases from J; bases unmatched to any gene: 7. CDR3 DNA sequence: TGCAGCGTTGCGGGACAGCGGAGTAATGAGCAGTTCTTC. Its translation is CSVAGQRSNEQFF.